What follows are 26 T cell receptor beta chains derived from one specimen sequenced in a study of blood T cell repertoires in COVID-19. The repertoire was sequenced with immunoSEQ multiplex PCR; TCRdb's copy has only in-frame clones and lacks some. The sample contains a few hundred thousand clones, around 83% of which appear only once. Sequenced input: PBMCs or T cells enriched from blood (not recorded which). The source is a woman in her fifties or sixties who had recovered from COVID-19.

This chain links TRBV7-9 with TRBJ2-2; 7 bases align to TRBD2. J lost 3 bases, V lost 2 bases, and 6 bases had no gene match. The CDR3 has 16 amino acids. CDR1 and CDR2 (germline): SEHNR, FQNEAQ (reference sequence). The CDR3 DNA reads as TGTGCCAGCAGCTTATTGGGGGAGGGCCACACCGGGGAGCTGTTTTTT. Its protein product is CASSLLGEGHTGELFF.

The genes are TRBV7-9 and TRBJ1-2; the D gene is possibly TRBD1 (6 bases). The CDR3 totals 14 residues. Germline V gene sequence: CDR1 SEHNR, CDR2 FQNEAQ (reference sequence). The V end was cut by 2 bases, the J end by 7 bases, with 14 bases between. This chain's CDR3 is CASSLPGAGVGYTF. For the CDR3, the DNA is TGTGCCAGCAGCTTACCAGGGGCGGGGGTTGGCTACACCTTC.

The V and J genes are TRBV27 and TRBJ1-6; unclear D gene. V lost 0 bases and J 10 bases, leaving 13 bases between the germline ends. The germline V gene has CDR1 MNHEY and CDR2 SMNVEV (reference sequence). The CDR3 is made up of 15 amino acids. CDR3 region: CASSLSGAIGSPLHF. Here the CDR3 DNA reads TGTGCCAGCAGTTTATCGGGAGCTATTGGGTCACCCCTCCACTTT.

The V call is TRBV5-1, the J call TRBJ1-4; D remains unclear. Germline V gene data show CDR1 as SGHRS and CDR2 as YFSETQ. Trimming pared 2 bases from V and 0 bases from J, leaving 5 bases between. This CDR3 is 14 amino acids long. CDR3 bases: TGCGCCAGCAGCTTTAGCACAACTAATGAAAAACTGTTTTTT. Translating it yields CASSFSTTNEKLFF.

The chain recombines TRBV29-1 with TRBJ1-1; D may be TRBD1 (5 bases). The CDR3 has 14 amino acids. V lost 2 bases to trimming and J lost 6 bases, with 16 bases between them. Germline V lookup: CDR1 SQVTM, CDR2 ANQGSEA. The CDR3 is CSVESEGLTPEAFF. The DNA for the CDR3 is TGCAGCGTTGAATCGGAGGGACTGACTCCTGAAGCTTTCTTT. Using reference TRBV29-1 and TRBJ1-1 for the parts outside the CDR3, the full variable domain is SAVISQKPSRDICQRGTSLTIQCQVDSQVTMMFWYRQQPGQSLTLIATANQGSEATYESGFVIDKFPISRPNLTFSTLTVSNMSPEDSSIYLCSVESEGLTPEAFFGQGTRLTVV.

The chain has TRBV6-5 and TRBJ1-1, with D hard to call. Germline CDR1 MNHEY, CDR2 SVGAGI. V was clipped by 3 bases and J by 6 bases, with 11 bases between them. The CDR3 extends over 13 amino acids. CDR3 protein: CASSYNRRAEAFF. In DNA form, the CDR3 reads TGTGCCAGCAGTTATAACCGCCGGGCTGAAGCTTTCTTT.

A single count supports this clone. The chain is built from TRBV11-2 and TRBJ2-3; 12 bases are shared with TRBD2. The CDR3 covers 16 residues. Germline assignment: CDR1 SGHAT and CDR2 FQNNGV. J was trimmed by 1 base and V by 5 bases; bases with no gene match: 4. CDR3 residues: CASSLSSGGGTDTQYF. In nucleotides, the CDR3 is TGTGCCAGCAGCCTATCTAGCGGGGGGGGCACAGATACGCAGTATTTT.

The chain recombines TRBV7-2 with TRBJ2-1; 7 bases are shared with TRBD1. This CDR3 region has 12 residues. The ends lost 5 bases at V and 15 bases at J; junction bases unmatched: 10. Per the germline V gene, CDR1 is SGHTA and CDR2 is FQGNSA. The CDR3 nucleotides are TGTGCCAGCAGCACCTGGACAGGCCCCCGGTTCTTC. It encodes CASSTWTGPRFF.

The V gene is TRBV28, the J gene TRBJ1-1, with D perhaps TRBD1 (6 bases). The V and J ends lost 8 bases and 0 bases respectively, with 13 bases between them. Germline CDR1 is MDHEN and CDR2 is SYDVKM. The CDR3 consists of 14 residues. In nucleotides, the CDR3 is TGTGCCAGCGCGCCAGGGGCTCTGAACACTGAAGCTTTCTTT. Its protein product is CASAPGALNTEAFF. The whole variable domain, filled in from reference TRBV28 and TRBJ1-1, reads DVKVTQSSRYLVKRTGEKVFLECVQDMDHENMFWYRQDPGLGLRLIYFSYDVKMKEKGDIPEGYSVSREKKERFSLILESASTNQTSMYLCASAPGALNTEAFFGQGTRLTVV.

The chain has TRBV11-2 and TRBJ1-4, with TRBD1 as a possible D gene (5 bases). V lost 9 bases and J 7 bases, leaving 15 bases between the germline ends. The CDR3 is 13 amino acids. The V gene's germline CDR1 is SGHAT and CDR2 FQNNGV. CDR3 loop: CASERGRGEKLFF. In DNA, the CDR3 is TGTGCCAGTGAGCGGGGAAGGGGTGAAAAACTGTTTTTT.

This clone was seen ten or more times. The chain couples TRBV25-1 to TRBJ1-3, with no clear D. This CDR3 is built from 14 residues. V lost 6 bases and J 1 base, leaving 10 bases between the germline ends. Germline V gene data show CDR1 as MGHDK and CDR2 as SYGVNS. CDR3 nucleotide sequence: TGTGCCAGCAGCCGGGAGCGATCTGGAAACACCATATATTTT. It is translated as CASSRERSGNTIYF.

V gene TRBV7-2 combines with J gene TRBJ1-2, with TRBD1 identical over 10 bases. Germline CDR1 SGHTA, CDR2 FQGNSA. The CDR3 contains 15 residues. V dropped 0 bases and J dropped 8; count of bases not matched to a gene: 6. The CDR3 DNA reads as TGTGCCAGCAGCTTAGCATCCGGGACAGGGGAAGGCTACACCTTC. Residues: CASSLASGTGEGYTF.

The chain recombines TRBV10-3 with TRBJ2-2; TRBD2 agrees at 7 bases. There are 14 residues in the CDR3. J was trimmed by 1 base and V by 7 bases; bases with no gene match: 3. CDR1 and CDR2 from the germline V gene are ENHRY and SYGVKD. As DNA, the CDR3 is TGTGCCATCACCAGCGGGGTGAACACCGGGGAGCTGTTTTTT. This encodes CAITSGVNTGELFF.

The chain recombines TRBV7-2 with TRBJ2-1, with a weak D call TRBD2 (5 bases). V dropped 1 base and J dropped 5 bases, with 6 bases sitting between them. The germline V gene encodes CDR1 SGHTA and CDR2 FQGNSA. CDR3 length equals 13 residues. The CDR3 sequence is CASSLGRNNEQFF. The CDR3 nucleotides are TGTGCCAGCAGCTTAGGGAGGAACAATGAGCAGTTCTTC.

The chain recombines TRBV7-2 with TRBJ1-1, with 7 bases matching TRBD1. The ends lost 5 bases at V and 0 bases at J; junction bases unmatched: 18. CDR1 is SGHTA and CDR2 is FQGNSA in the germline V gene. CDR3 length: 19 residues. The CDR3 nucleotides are TGTGCCAGCAGCCCCCGATCCCCTGGACAGGCCACCTTGAACACTGAAGCTTTCTTT. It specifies CASSPRSPGQATLNTEAFF.

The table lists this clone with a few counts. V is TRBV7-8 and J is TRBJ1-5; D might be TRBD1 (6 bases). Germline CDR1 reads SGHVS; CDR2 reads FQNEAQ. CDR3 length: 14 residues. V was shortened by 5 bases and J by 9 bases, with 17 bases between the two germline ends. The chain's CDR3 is CASSRGPTDGPQHF. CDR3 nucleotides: TGTGCCAGCAGCCGGGGGCCTACGGACGGGCCCCAGCATTTT. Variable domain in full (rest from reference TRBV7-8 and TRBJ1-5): GAGVSQSPRYKVAKRGQDVALRCDPISGHVSLFWYQQALGQGPEFLTYFQNEAQLDKSGLPSDRFFAERPEGSVSTLKIQRTQQEDSAVYLCASSRGPTDGPQHFGDGTRLSIL.

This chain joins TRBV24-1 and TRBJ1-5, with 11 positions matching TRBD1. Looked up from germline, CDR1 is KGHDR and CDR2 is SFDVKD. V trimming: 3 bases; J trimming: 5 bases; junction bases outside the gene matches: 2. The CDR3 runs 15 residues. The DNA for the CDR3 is TGTGCCACCAGTGATGGGACAGGGGGGCATCAGCCCCAGCATTTT. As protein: CATSDGTGGHQPQHF.

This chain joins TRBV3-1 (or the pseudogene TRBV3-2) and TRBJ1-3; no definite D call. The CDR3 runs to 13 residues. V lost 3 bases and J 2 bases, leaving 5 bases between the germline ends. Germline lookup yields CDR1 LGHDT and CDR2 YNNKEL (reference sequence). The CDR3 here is CASSHSTGNTIYF. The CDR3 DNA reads TGTGCCAGCAGCCATAGTACTGGAAACACCATATATTTT.

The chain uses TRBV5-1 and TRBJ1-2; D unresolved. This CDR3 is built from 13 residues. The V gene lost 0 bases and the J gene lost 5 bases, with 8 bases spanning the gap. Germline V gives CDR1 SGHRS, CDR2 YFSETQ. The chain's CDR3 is CASSLAKQYGYTF. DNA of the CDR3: TGCGCCAGCAGCTTGGCCAAACAGTATGGCTACACCTTC.

The CDR3 region has the DNA TGTGCCAGCAGCTCGGGGGGGAGGTCGGTCACTGAAGCTTTCTTT. It codes for CASSSGGRSVTEAFF. This chain uses TRBV27 with TRBJ1-1; tentative D call: TRBD1 (5 bases). The V gene's germline CDR1 is MNHEY and CDR2 SMNVEV (reference sequence). Trimming took 6 bases from V and 4 from J, leaving 18 bases between them. The CDR3 length is 15 residues.

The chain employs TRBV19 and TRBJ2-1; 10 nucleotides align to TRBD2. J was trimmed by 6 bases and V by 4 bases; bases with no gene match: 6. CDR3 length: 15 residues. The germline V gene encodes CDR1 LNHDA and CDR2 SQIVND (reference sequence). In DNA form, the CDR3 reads TGTGCCAGTAGTAGGGCCTCTAGCGGGAGCAATGAGCAGTTCTTC. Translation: CASSRASSGSNEQFF.

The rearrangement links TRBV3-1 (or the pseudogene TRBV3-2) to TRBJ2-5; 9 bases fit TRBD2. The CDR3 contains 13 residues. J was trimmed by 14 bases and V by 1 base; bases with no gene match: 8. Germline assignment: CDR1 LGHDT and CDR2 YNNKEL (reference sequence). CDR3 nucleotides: TGTGCCAGCAGCCAAGCCCGACTAGCGGAGCCCTACTTC. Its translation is CASSQARLAEPYF.

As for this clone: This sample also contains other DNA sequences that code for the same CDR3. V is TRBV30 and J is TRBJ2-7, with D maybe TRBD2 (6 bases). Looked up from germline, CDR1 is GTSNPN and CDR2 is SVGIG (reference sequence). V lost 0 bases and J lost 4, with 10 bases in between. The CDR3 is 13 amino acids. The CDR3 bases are TGTGCCTGGAGTGTCGGGACTGAGTACGAGCAGTACTTC. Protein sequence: CAWSVGTEYEQYF.

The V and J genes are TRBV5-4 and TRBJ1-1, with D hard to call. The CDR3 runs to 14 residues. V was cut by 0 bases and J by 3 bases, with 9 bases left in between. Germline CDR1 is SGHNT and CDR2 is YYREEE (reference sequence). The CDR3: CASSLAIGDTEAFF. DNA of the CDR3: TGTGCCAGCAGCTTGGCAATCGGAGACACTGAAGCTTTCTTT.

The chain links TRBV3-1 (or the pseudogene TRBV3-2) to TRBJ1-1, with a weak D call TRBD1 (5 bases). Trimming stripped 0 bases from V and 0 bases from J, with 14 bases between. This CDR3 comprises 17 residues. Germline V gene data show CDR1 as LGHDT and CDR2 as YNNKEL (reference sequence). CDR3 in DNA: TGTGCCAGCAGCCAAGAAGTTGGGCACAGGTTGAACACTGAAGCTTTCTTT. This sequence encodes CASSQEVGHRLNTEAFF.

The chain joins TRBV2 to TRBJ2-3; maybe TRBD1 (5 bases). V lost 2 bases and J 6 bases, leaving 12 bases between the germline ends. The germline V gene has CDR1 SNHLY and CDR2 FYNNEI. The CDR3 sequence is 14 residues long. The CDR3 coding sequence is TGTGCCAGCAGTGAACACAGGTCACACGATACGCAGTATTTT. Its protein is CASSEHRSHDTQYF.